The clone carrying this TCR beta chain was picked up one time. The antigen remains unidentified. The data derive from a study of T cell responses to AZD1222 COVID-19 vaccine. General observations from the study: The peak T cell response came first, and repertoires were sampled only after it.

Sequencing used immunoSEQ multiplex PCR; TCRdb keeps in-frame clones, though not all of them. The sample includes some 200,000 clones, about 88% seen only once; the top ten take 25% to 30%. Germline V gene data show CDR1 as LGHDT and CDR2 as YNNKEL (reference sequence). V lost 2 bases to trimming and J lost 1 base; unmatched junction nucleotides: 2. The CDR3 runs 16 residues. The source was peripheral blood, collected 28 days after the second AZD1222 dose. This clonotype originated in an adult who received the AZD1222 COVID-19 vaccine. This sequence joins TRBV3-1 (or the pseudogene TRBV3-2) and TRBJ2-3; the match to TRBD2 covers 11 bases. The CDR3 bases are TGTGCCAGCAGCCAAATTAGCGGGGGGGGCACAGATACGCAGTATTTT. Its translation is CASSQISGGGTDTQYF.